This TCR beta chain was identified in a study of blood T cell repertoires in COVID-19. Study background: Sites in the United States, Italy and Spain provided acute and convalescent COVID-19 samples. PBMCs, B-cell-depleted T cells, or T cells were the source of the cDNA or gDNA that made up the material.

The method was immunoSEQ multiplex PCR; TCRdb's version includes in-frame clones alone and lacks a portion of them. The sample contains more than 85,000 clones, roughly 80% of which appear only once. This CDR3 is built from 16 residues. The V segment lost 5 bases and the J segment 4 bases; nucleotides outside the gene matches: 10. Per germline, CDR1 KGHSH and CDR2 LQKENI. The source is a woman aged 65 to 85 with acute or convalescent COVID-19. The rearrangement joins TRBV18 to TRBJ1-4; 7 bases align to TRBD1. The sequencing input was peripheral blood. Here the CDR3 DNA reads TGTGCCAGCTCAACGGTCCCGGGACAGCTTAATGAAAAACTGTTTTTT. Protein: CASSTVPGQLNEKLFF.